The 13 T cell receptor beta chains below all came from one sample that was sequenced in a study of blood T cell repertoires in COVID-19 (dated by TCRdb to the early 2020s). Library prep was done by the immunoSEQ multiplex PCR assay. The table was pulled from immuneACCESS by TCRdb, which kept in-frame rearrangements only. Such tables lose some clones; where checked, under half of the loss comes from unresolved V genes, and the rest has no known cause. The sample profile shows roughly 60,000 clones; approximately 78% of them were found once. Of the sample, more than 12% is held by the ten largest clones. Sequenced input: peripheral blood. Receptors originate from a man at least 80 years old with acute or convalescent COVID-19.

The chain uses TRBV5-1 and TRBJ2-6; 7 bases agree with TRBD1. CDR3 length equals 16 residues. J was trimmed by 3 bases and V by 8 bases; bases with no gene match: 11. CDR1 is SGHRS and CDR2 is YFSETQ in the germline V gene. Here the CDR3 reads CASTDRHTGGANVLTF. As DNA, the CDR3 is TGCGCCAGTACGGACAGGCACACGGGTGGGGCCAACGTCCTGACTTTC.

This rearrangement joins TRBV6-1 to TRBJ2-2; the D gene is possibly TRBD2 (5 bases). The V end lost 0 bases, the J end lost 1 base, and 9 bases lay between the germline ends. The CDR3 spans 16 residues. The germline CDR1 and CDR2 sequences are MNHNS and SASEGT. The chain's CDR3 is CASSEASRGNTGELFF. DNA of the CDR3: TGTGCCAGCAGTGAAGCATCCCGGGGGAACACCGGGGAGCTGTTTTTT.

This chain uses TRBV10-3 with TRBJ2-7, with 10 bases aligning to TRBD1. J gave up 1 base and V 10 bases, and 4 bases lay outside the gene matches. The V gene's germline CDR1 is ENHRY and CDR2 SYGVKD. The CDR3 loop spans 13 amino acids. The CDR3 is CATWDRGSYEQYF. CDR3 coding DNA: TGTGCCACCTGGGACAGGGGTTCCTACGAGCAGTACTTC.

The rearrangement links TRBV10-3 to TRBJ2-5; the match to TRBD2 covers 15 bases. The CDR3 loop spans 14 amino acids. J gave up 5 bases and V 11 bases, and 6 bases lay outside the gene matches. The germline gives CDR1 ENHRY, CDR2 SYGVKD. The chain's CDR3 is CAAGLAGGLETQYF. The CDR3 DNA is TGTGCCGCCGGACTAGCGGGGGGGCTGGAGACCCAGTACTTC.

The chain carries TRBV9 and TRBJ1-2, with D unresolved. The CDR3 contains 14 residues. Germline loops: CDR1 SGDLS, CDR2 YYNGEE. Trimming stripped 3 bases from V and 4 bases from J, with 13 bases between. For the CDR3, the DNA is TGTGCCAGCAGCGCTACTCCTGGGCCCTATGGCTACACCTTC. As protein: CASSATPGPYGYTF.

The rearrangement joins TRBV6-1 to TRBJ1-6; TRBD1 might be the D (6 bases). The CDR3 runs 16 residues. Germline V CDR1 and CDR2: MNHNS, SASEGT. V lost 3 bases and J lost 1, with 10 bases in between. The CDR3 region has the DNA TGTGCCAGCAGTGATTTTAGGGGGTCCTATAATTCACCCCTCCACTTT. Its protein is CASSDFRGSYNSPLHF.

The V gene is TRBV19, the J gene TRBJ1-2; 7 bases are a match to TRBD1. With V trimmed by 5 bases and J by 4 bases, 7 bases remained unmatched. The germline gives CDR1 LNHDA, CDR2 SQIVND (reference sequence). The CDR3 runs to 14 residues. This chain's CDR3 is CASSSDRVVYGYTF. The DNA for the CDR3 is TGTGCCAGTAGTTCCGACAGGGTCGTCTATGGCTACACCTTC.

This chain connects TRBV4-1 to TRBJ1-2, with D maybe TRBD1 (6 bases). This CDR3 has 16 residues. The germline V gene has CDR1 MGHRA and CDR2 YSYEKL. V was pared by 2 bases and J by 0 bases, with 13 bases between. The CDR3 loop is CASSQMAGEANYGYTF. For the CDR3, the DNA is TGCGCCAGCAGCCAAATGGCAGGGGAAGCTAACTATGGCTACACCTTC.

The rearrangement links TRBV15 to TRBJ1-6; a possible D gene is TRBD1 (5 bases). Trimming removed 7 bases at V and 6 bases at J, with 10 bases between. This CDR3 contains 13 residues. Germline loops: CDR1 LNHNV, CDR2 YYDKDF (reference sequence). The chain's CDR3 is CATKGPGNSPLHF. Here the CDR3 DNA reads TGTGCCACCAAGGGGCCGGGTAATTCACCCCTCCACTTT.

V usage is TRBV6-5 and J usage is TRBJ1-1; TRBD1 aligns across 10 bases. V dropped 6 bases and J dropped 6; count of bases not matched to a gene: 4. The CDR3 has 13 amino acids. Germline V gives CDR1 MNHEY, CDR2 SVGAGI. The CDR3 coding sequence is TGTGCCAGCAGACGACAGGGGGCGCCTGAAGCTTTCTTT. It codes for CASRRQGAPEAFF.

The rearrangement links TRBV27 to TRBJ1-2; the D is unclear. The germline gives CDR1 MNHEY, CDR2 SMNVEV (reference sequence). The CDR3 is 14 amino acids. V was cut by 2 bases and J by 5 bases, with 12 bases left in between. CDR3 protein: CASSLNRQAYGYTF. The CDR3, as DNA: TGTGCCAGCAGTTTAAACAGACAAGCTTATGGCTACACCTTC.

The J gene is TRBJ1-1, the V gene TRBV6-5, with 8 bases matching TRBD1. The V segment lost 2 bases and the J segment 2 bases; nucleotides outside the gene matches: 4. Per germline, CDR1 MNHEY and CDR2 SVGAGI. The CDR3 extends over 15 amino acids. The CDR3 reads CASSYTGTGNTEAFF. For the CDR3, the DNA is TGTGCCAGCAGTTACACGGGGACAGGAAACACTGAAGCTTTCTTT.

The rearrangement joins TRBV29-1 to TRBJ1-1, with 8 bases lining up with TRBD1. The trim removed 6 bases at V and 8 bases at J, leaving 14 bases unmatched. CDR1 is SQVTM, CDR2 ANQGSEA, per germline. The CDR3 runs 14 residues. The CDR3: CSVKPGQVALEAFF. Written as DNA, the CDR3 is TGCAGCGTAAAACCGGGACAGGTGGCCCTGGAAGCTTTCTTT.